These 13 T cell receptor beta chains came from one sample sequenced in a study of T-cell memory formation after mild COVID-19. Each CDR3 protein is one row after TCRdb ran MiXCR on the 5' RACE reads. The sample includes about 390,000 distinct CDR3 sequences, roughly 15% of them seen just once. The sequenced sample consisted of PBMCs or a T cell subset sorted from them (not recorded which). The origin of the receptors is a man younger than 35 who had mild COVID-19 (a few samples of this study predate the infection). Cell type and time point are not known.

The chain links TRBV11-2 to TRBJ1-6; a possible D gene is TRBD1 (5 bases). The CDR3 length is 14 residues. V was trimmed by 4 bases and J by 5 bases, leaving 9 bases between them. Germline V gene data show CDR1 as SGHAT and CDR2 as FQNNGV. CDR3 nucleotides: TGTGCCAGCAGCTCGGGACTTAATAATTCACCCCTCCACTTT. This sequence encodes CASSSGLNNSPLHF.

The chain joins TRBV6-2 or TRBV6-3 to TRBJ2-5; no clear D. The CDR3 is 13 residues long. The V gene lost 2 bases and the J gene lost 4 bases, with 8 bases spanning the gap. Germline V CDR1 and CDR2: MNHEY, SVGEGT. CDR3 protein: CASSYPATETQYF. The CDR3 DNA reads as TGTGCCAGCAGTTACCCCGCTACAGAGACCCAGTACTTC.

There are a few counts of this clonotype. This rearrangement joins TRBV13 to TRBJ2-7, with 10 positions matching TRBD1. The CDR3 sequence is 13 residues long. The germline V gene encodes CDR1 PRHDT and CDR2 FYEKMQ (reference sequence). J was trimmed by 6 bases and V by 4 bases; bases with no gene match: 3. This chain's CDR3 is CASSSTGGGEQYV. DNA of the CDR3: TGTGCCAGCAGCTCGACAGGGGGCGGCGAGCAGTACGTC.

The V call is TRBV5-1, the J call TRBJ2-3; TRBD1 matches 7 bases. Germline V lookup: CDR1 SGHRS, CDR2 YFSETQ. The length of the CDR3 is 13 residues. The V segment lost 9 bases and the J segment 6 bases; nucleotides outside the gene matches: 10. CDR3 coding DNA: TGCGCCACCGGACAGGCCCGCGAGGATACGCAGTATTTT. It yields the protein CATGQAREDTQYF.

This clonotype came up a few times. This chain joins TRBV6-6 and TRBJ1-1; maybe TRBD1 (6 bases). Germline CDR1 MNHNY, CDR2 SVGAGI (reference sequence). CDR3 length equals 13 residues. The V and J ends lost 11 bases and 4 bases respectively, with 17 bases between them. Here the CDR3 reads CAGRRGAGTEAFF. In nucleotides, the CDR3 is TGTGCCGGTCGGAGGGGGGCGGGCACTGAAGCTTTCTTT.

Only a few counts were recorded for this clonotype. The CDR3 DNA sequence: TGTGCCAGCAGCCCACCTGACAGGGCCCAGGGCTACACCTTC. It specifies CASSPPDRAQGYTF. The chain couples TRBV7-6 to TRBJ1-2; 7 bases map to TRBD1. The V gene's germline CDR1 is SGHVS and CDR2 FNYEAQ. CDR3 length equals 14 residues. After removal of 5 bases from V and 8 bases from J, the junction contained 11 bases not matched to a gene.

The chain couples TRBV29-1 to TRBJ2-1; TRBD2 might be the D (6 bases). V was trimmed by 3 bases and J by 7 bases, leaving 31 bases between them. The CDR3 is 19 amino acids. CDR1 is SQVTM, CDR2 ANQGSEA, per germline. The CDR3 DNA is TGCAGCGTTGATAATCCGGGACCTCCGGGACCTCGGGGGAGGAATGAGCAGTTCTTC. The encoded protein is CSVDNPGPPGPRGRNEQFF.

The chain's CDR3 is CASSLKGSRTSGELFF. CDR3 bases: TGTGCCAGCAGCTTAAAAGGCTCGAGGACCTCCGGGGAGCTGTTTTTT. The V gene is TRBV7-2, the J gene TRBJ2-2, with D uncertain. CDR1 and CDR2 (germline): SGHTA, FQGNSA. There are 16 residues in the CDR3. The V end was cut by 2 bases, the J end by 6 bases, with 16 bases between. Full variable domain (rest looked up from reference TRBV7-2 and TRBJ2-2): GAGVSQSPSNKVTEKGKDVELRCDPISGHTALYWYRQSLGQGLEFLIYFQGNSAPDKSGLPSDRFSAERTGGSVSTLTIQRTQQEDSAVYLCASSLKGSRTSGELFFGEGSRLTVL.

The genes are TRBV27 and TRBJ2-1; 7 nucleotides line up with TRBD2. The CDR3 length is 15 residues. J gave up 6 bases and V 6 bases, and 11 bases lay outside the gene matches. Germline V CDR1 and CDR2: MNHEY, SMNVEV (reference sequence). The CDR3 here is CASSPGGVQGNEQFF. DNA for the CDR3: TGTGCCAGCAGCCCTGGGGGGGTCCAAGGCAATGAGCAGTTCTTC.

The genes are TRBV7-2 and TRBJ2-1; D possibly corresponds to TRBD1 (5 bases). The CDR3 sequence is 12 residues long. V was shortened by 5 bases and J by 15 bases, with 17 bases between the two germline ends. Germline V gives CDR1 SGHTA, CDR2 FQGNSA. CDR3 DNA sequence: TGTGCCAGCAGCAGAACAGGAACCTCTCTGTTCTTC. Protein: CASSRTGTSLFF.

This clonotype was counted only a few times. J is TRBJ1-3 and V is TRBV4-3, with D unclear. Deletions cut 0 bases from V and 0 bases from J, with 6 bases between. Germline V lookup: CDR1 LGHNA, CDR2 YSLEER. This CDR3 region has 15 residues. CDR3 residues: CASSQDRDSGNTIYF. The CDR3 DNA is TGCGCCAGCAGCCAAGATCGCGACTCTGGAAACACCATATATTTT.

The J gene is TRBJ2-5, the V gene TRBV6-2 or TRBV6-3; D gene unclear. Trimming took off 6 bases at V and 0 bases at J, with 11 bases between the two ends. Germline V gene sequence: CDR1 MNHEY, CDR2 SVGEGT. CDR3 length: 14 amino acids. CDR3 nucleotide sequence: TGTGCCAGCAGAACCGACGGGTACCAAGAGACCCAGTACTTC. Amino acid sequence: CASRTDGYQETQYF.

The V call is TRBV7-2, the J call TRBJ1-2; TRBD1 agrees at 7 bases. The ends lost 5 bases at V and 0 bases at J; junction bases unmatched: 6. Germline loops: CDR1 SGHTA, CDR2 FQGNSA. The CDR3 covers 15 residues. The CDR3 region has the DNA TGTGCCAGCAGCGAACAGGGGCGGCCTAACTATGGCTACACCTTC. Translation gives CASSEQGRPNYGYTF. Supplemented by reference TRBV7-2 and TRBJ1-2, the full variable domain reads GAGVSQSPSNKVTEKGKDVELRCDPISGHTALYWYRQSLGQGLEFLIYFQGNSAPDKSGLPSDRFSAERTGGSVSTLTIQRTQQEDSAVYLCASSEQGRPNYGYTFGSGTRLTVV.